This entry describes one TCR beta chain. The sample originates from a study of control samples from healthy donors and cancer patients. The assay was immunoSEQ multiplex PCR, and TCRdb's table has in-frame clones only and misses some. The table records approximately 35,000 clones, approximately 94% of them present only once. The V end lost 1 base, the J end lost 5 bases, and 3 bases lay between the germline ends. This CDR3 is 11 amino acids long. Germline V gene sequence: CDR1 SGHAT, CDR2 FQNNGV. The chain recombines TRBV11-2 with TRBJ2-7; D unclear. This receptor was taken from a man aged 40-49 years with colorectal cancer. The material sequenced was PBMCs. The chain's CDR3 is CASSLGHEQYF. The CDR3 DNA sequence: TGTGCCAGCAGCTTAGGCCACGAGCAGTACTTC.